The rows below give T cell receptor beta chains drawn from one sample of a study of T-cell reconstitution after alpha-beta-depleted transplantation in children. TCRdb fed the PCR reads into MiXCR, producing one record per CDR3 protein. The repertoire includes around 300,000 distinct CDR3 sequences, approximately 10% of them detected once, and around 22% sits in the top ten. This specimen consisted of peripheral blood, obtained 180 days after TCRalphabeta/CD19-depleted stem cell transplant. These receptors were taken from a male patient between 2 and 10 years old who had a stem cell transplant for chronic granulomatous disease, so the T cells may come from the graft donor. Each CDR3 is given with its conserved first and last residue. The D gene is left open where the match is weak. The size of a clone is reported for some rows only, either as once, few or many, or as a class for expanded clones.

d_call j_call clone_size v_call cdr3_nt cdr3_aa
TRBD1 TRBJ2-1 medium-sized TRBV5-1 TGCGCCAGCAGCTTGGACGGACAGGGGGCTTCGCAGTTCTTC CASSLDGQGASQFF
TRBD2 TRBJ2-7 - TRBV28 TGTGCCAGCACAATAGAACGGGGGGGCTACGAGCAGTACTTC CASTIERGGYEQYF
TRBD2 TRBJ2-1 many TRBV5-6 TGTGCCAGCAGCTTGTCCAGCGGGGGGTACAATGAGCAGTTCTTC CASSLSSGGYNEQFF
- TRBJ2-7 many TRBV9 TGTGCCAGCAGCGTAGAGGGAGGATCCCTGAGCTCCTACGAGCAGTACTTC CASSVEGGSLSSYEQYF
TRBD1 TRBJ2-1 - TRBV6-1 TGTGCCAGCAGTGTGGGACAGGGGTACGATGAGCAGTTCTTC CASSVGQGYDEQFF
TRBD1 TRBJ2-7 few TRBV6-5 TGTGCCAGCAGTTACTCACAGCCGACAGGGGAGGTTACCTACGAGCAGTACTTC CASSYSQPTGEVTYEQYF
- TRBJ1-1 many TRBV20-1 TGCAGTGCTAGTGTCGGGTCCACTGAAGCTTTCTTT CSASVGSTEAFF
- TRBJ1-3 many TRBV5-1 TGCGCCAGCAGCTTGAGTGGTGGAAACACCATATATTTT CASSLSGGNTIYF
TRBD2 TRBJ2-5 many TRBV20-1 TGCAGTGCCCGTAGCGGGTCGCTCCAAGAGACCCAGTACTTC CSARSGSLQETQYF
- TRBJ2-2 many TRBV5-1 TGCGCCAGCAGCACTCCAGGGGTCACCGGGGAGCTGTTTTTT CASSTPGVTGELFF
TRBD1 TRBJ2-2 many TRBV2 TGTGCCAGCAGGAAGGACAGGGGTGCCACCGGGGAGCTGTTTTTT CASRKDRGATGELFF
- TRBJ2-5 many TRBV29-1 TGCAGCGTTGAAGGCAGGGGTAGGACCCAGTACTTC CSVEGRGRTQYF
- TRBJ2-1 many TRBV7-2 TGTGCCAGCAGATCTACGGGGCGTGAGCAGTTCTTC CASRSTGREQFF
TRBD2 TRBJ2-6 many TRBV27 TGTGCCAGCAGCCAACGGGGGGCTGGGGCCAACGTCCTGACTTTC CASSQRGAGANVLTF
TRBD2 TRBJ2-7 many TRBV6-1 TGTGCCAGCAGTGGACTAGCGGGGGGGCCGCGGGAGCAGTACTTC CASSGLAGGPREQYF
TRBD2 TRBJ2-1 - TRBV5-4 TGTGCCAGCAGCTCCGGGGGGGCTCCCTACAATGAGCAGTTCTTC CASSSGGAPYNEQFF
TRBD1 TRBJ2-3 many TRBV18 TGTGCCGGGGACAGGGACGATACGCAGTATTTT CAGDRDDTQYF
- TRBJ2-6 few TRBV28 TGTGCCAGCAGATCATTCTTACTGGGGGGGGCCAACGTCCTGACTTTC CASRSFLLGGANVLTF
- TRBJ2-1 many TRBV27 TGTGCCAGCAGTTTTGGGTCTTATTTTCTCAATGAGCAGTTCTTC CASSFGSYFLNEQFF
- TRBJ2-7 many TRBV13 TGTGCCAGCAGCGGCTCTGGAATATCGTCCCACGAGCAGTACTTC CASSGSGISSHEQYF
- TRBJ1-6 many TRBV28 TGTGCCAGCAGTACTCCACGGCGGGGGTCAGTCTTCTTACCCCTCCACTTT CASSTPRRGSVFLPLHF
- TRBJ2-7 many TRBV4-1 TGCGCCAGCAGCCCGCCGGGCAGGGCCTCCTACGAGCAGTACTTC CASSPPGRASYEQYF
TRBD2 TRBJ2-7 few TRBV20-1 TGCAGTGCCACTAGCGGGAGAGAGGACGAGCAGTACTTC CSATSGREDEQYF
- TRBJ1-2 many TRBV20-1 TGCAGTGCTAGACAGGGAGAGGCTTATGGCTACACCTTC CSARQGEAYGYTF
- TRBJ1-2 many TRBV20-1 TGCAGTGCGGACGGTAACTATGGCTACACCTTC CSADGNYGYTF
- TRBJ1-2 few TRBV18 TGTGCCAGCTCACCATTGGGACTGACTACTTTTCTCTATGGCTACACCTTC CASSPLGLTTFLYGYTF
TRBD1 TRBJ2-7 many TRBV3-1 TGTGCCAGCAGCCCAAGGGGACAGGGAAGTGTTTACGAGCAGTACTTC CASSPRGQGSVYEQYF
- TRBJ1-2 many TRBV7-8 TGTGCCAGCAGCTTACGAGGCGACAGGATTAACTATGGCTACACCTTC CASSLRGDRINYGYTF
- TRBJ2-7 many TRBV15 TGTGCCACCAGCACTGGGGGCTACGAGCAGTACTTC CATSTGGYEQYF
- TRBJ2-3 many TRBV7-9 TGTGCCAGCGTGGGTCCGATGGATACGCAGTATTTT CASVGPMDTQYF
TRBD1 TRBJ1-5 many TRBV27 TGTGCCAGCACCTCCTCCGAGACAGGGAGGGTGGCGAGCAATCAGCCCCAGCATTTT CASTSSETGRVASNQPQHF
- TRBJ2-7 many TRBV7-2 TGTGCCAGCAGCTTAGCTCCTCACTATGGATACGAGCAGTACTTC CASSLAPHYGYEQYF
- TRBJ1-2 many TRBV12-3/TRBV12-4 TGTGCCAGCAGACCCTCCGCGGGGGGGTATGGCTACACCTTC CASRPSAGGYGYTF
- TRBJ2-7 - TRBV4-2 TGTGCCAGCAGCCCCCAGATAGCGGAGCCCTACGAGCAGTACTTC CASSPQIAEPYEQYF
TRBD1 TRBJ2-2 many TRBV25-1 TGTGCCACACGGACAGGGAATACCGGGGAGCTGTTTTTT CATRTGNTGELFF
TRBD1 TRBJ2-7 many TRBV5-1 TGCGCCAGCAGCTTTACGAACAGGGGGGTGGGCTACGAGCAGTACTTC CASSFTNRGVGYEQYF
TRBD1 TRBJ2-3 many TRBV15 TGTGCCACCAGCCGGCCGGGACAGGCTACCGATACGCAGTATTTT CATSRPGQATDTQYF
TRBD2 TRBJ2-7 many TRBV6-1 TGTGCCAGCAGCCGGCGGGGGACGTGGGACGAGCAGTACTTC CASSRRGTWDEQYF
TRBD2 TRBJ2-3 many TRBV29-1 TGCAGCGTTGAACTAGCGGGAGTATTTGCAGATACGCAGTATTTT CSVELAGVFADTQYF
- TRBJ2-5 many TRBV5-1 TGCGCCAGCAGCCCGGGAACGGCAGAGACCCAGTACTTC CASSPGTAETQYF
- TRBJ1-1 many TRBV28 TGTGCCAGCACACGTGACGGACTGAACACTGAAGCTTTCTTT CASTRDGLNTEAFF